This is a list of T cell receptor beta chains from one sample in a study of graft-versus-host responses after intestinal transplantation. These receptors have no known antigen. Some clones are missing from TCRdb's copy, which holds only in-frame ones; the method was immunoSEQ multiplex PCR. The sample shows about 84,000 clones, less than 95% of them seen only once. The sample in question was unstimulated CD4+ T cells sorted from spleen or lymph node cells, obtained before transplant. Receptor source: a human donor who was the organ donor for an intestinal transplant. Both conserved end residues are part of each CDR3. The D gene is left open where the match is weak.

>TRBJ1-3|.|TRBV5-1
TGCGCCAGCAGCTTGGACACAGGGCCGGGAAACACCATATATTTT
CASSLDTGPGNTIYF
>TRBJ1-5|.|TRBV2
TGTGCCAGCGCTTTGGGGGGTCTTCAGCCCCAGCATTTT
CASALGGLQPQHF
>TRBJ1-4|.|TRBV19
TGTGCCAGTAGCAGGTGGTACGGGGGTGAAAAACTGTTTTTT
CASSRWYGGEKLFF
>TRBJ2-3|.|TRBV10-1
TGCGCCAGCAGTCCGTCGAGCACAGATACGCAGTATTTT
CASSPSSTDTQYF
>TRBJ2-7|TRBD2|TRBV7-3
TGTGCCAGCAGCTTAACGGGCGGGGGGGCCTACGAGCAGTACTTC
CASSLTGGGAYEQYF
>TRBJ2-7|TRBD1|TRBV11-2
TGTGCCAGCAGCTATCTAACTGTACAGGGGTCCTACGAGCAGTACTTC
CASSYLTVQGSYEQYF
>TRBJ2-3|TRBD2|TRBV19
TGTGCCAGTAGCGCTAGCGGGGGGGCTACAGATACGCAGTATTTT
CASSASGGATDTQYF
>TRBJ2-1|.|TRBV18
TGTGCCAGCTCACCTCCGAGGGCAGCCAACAATGAGCAGTTCTTC
CASSPPRAANNEQFF
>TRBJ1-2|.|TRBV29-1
TGCAGCGTTCTGGGTTTGGACTTTGGCTACACCTTC
CSVLGLDFGYTF
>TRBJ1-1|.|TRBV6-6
TGTGCCAGCAGTTACGGGCGGGGATTTGACACTGAAGCTTTCTTT
CASSYGRGFDTEAFF
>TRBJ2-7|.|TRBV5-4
TGTGCCAGCAGCTTGGCATCCGAGCAGTACTTC
CASSLASEQYF